This T cell receptor beta chain was profiled in a study of T cells in Graves' hyperthyroidism and ophthalmopathy. Study overall: Peripheral blood was secured at the point of initial diagnosis, before any treatment.

This clonotype was found many times. Its antigen remains unknown. CDR1 and CDR2 from the germline V gene are SGHAT and FQNNGV. This CDR3 contains 16 residues. V shed 6 bases and J shed 1 base, with 16 bases lying between them. It was 8 to 10 ml of fresh peripheral blood that supplied the PBMCs. Authors of the study amplified TCR beta CDR3 regions from RNA transcripts. A set of HTBI primers served as the primers for a first-round RT-PCR of the TCR CDR3. TCRdb itself ran the multiplex PCR reads through MiXCR, one entry per CDR3 protein. The table lists about 260,000 distinct CDR3 sequences, 22% of them singletons. Whole-study findings and limits: Researchers report that a 13 V-J model separated ophthalmopathy from stable hyperthyroidism. With a median lead of about six months before onset, the model predicted ophthalmopathy.

This TCR was recovered from a man in his thirties or forties with Graves' ophthalmopathy. The J gene is TRBJ2-1, the V gene TRBV11-2; either TRBD1 or TRBD2 may fit D (5 bases each). Sequenced sample: blood. DNA of the CDR3: TGTGCCAGCAGTACAAAGGGGCCGGGATCCTACAATGAGCAGTTCTTC. This gives the protein CASSTKGPGSYNEQFF.